This T cell receptor (beta chain) stems from a study of T cells expressing NK-cell markers (dated by TCRdb to 2019 to 2021). A note on the overall study: Three sorted T-cell subsets (CD3+CD56+NKG2C+, CD3+CD56+NKG2C- and CD3+CD56-NKG2C+) from several donors had their TCR beta-chain repertoires profiled. Among the eight sequenced donors, only one was HCMV-seronegative, while the other seven were HCMV-seropositive. The eight sequenced donors were randomly selected healthy volunteers, three men and five women. The libraries were sequenced on Illumina HiSeq 2000/2500, MiSeq or NextSeq, producing 2 x 150 bp reads.

For sequencing, an Illumina HiSeq 2000 was employed. TCR beta cDNA libraries were prepared using 5'RACE template switching, which introduced a universal primer site and unique molecular identifiers. cDNA synthesis was primed from the TCR beta constant segment and was followed by two successive PCR amplification steps. The source study handled its data this way. MIGEC handled demultiplexing of the reads and grouping by UMI, while MiTCR was used to assemble and quantify clonotypes. To remove erroneous sequences, TCR cDNA sequences were retained only when supported by two or more reads. The tcR package was used for downstream repertoire analysis, with clonotypes matched between fractions based on CDR3 nucleotide sequence plus V segment. VDJmatch was used to annotate antigen specificity against VDJdb, with one amino acid substitution in CDR3 allowed. TCRdb reanalyzed the reads, keeping one entry per CDR3 protein sequence and omitting DNA. TCRdb's processing, not the study's, gives the V and J calls here. The sample table on file contains 300,000 to 500,000 distinct CDR3 sequences. The ten largest clonotypes hold approximately 12% of the sample.

Overall results and qualifications from the work: Those dominant clonotypes were again the most abundant among CD3+CD56-NKG2C+ cells in a handful of donors, at about 25-60.1%. Whether the expanded NKG2C-expressing T cell clones were specific for HCMV antigens was left unclear. In about 6 donors, the dominant CD3+CD56+NKG2C+ clonotypes were found to rank among the top 10 CD8+ clonotypes and to make up about 1.0-7.5% of CD8+ T cells.

The germline V gene gives CDR1 as SQVTM and CDR2 as ANQGSEA. The CDR3 starts with the cysteine, ends with the phenylalanine, and has 14 residues. No nucleotide data were recorded. Concerning this clonotype: What antigen it recognizes has not been identified.

HCMV serostatus was determined by detecting HCMV-specific IgG in serum with a commercial ELISA kit. Peripheral blood mononuclear cells were isolated from blood by Ficoll density gradient centrifugation. The sequence joins TRBV29-1 to TRBJ2-7. The sequencing sample was made of blood T cells: a sorted CD56 or NKG2C T cell subset, CD4+ or CD8+ T cells, or bulk PBMC T cells (not recorded which). This clonotype originated in a woman aged 45-60 years in good health. Donor details come from another sample of the same person, matched by shared clones. CDR3 region: CSVEGLTSSYEQYF.